This TCR beta chain was sequenced for a study of Ad26.COV2.S vaccination and SARS-CoV-2 variants. About the study: Participants got Ad26.COV2.S intramuscularly, once or twice 56 days apart.

Concerning this clone: Its specificity is not known.

Treatment described: some 20 received Ad26.COV2.S at low or high dose, single or two shots; 5 received placebo; per-sample allocation not given. The samples were gathered on day 63 after the first injection of vaccine or placebo. Study conclusions and caveats: Participants given vaccine showed non-spike TCR breadth similar to that of placebo recipients.

V was pared by 3 bases and J by 4 bases, with 6 bases of the junction left unmatched. This CDR3 has 15 amino acids. Germline V CDR1 and CDR2: SGDLS, YYNGEE. The method was immunoSEQ multiplex PCR; TCRdb's version includes in-frame clones alone and lacks a portion of them. Of 250,000 to 300,000 clones in the sample, about 89% were seen once. This TCR was sampled from a person aged 18 to 59 who received the Ad26.COV2.S COVID-19 vaccine or a placebo. The material sequenced was peripheral blood, taken in a trial of Ad26.COV2.S vaccine versus placebo. This chain uses TRBV9 with TRBJ1-2; TRBD1 matches 10 bases. For the CDR3, the DNA is TGTGCCAGCAGCGGTTCCGGGACAGGGGTCTATGGCTACACCTTC. It specifies CASSGSGTGVYGYTF.